The 28 T cell receptor beta chains presented below share a single source sample, sequenced in a study of graft-versus-host responses after intestinal transplantation. These TCRs are of unknown antigen specificity. Measured with immunoSEQ multiplex PCR; TCRdb has only the in-frame clones, and not every one. Of around 89,000 clones listed, just under 95% are singletons. The starting material was unstimulated CD8+ T cells sorted from spleen or lymph node cells, obtained before transplant. These receptor sequences come from a human donor who was the organ donor for an intestinal transplant.

Only one count was recorded for this clone. The chain uses TRBV2 and TRBJ2-1; D is possibly TRBD1 (5 bases). Trimming took 4 bases from V and 3 from J, leaving 10 bases between them. Germline V gene sequence: CDR1 SNHLY, CDR2 FYNNEI. There are 14 residues in the CDR3. DNA of the CDR3: TGTGCCAGCAGTGGTCCAGGACACTACAATGAGCAGTTCTTC. It yields the protein CASSGPGHYNEQFF.

The V gene is TRBV9, the J gene TRBJ1-2, with 12 bases aligning to TRBD1. The CDR3 runs to 18 residues. The J segment lost 3 bases and the V segment lost 5 bases, leaving 14 bases of the junction unmatched. Germline V gives CDR1 SGDLS, CDR2 YYNGEE. The CDR3 reads CASSISRDRGLTDYGYTF. In DNA, the CDR3 is TGTGCCAGCAGTATCTCCCGGGACAGGGGGCTGACGGACTATGGCTACACCTTC.

The chain recombines TRBV7-8 with TRBJ1-3; D gene ambiguous. V was shortened by 0 bases and J by 1 base, with 10 bases between the two germline ends. The CDR3 totals 16 residues. Per the germline V gene, CDR1 is SGHVS and CDR2 is FQNEAQ. Here the CDR3 DNA reads TGTGCCAGCAGCTTAGCAGGGAGGTGGTCTGGAAACACCATATATTTT. It yields the protein CASSLAGRWSGNTIYF.

The V gene is TRBV4-1, the J gene TRBJ2-7; possibly TRBD2 for D (5 bases). Per the germline V gene, CDR1 is MGHRA and CDR2 is YSYEKL. This CDR3 spans 13 amino acids. Deletions cut 3 bases from V and 7 bases from J, with 13 bases between. The CDR3, as DNA: TGCGCCAGCAGCCACTTGGACTCAACGGAGCAGTACTTC. Its protein is CASSHLDSTEQYF.

The chain carries TRBV15 and TRBJ1-2; the D gene is possibly TRBD1 (5 bases). The germline V and J ends were trimmed by 1 base and 4 bases, with 13 bases remaining between them. The CDR3 has 15 residues. Germline CDR1 is LNHNV and CDR2 is YYDKDF (reference sequence). CDR3 coding DNA: TGTGCCACCAGCAGAGTACAAGGGGCTGGCTATGGCTACACCTTC. It specifies CATSRVQGAGYGYTF.

The J gene is TRBJ1-5, the V gene TRBV19, with no clear D. V shed 10 bases and J shed 2 bases, with 12 bases lying between them. The CDR3 is 13 amino acids. Germline lookup yields CDR1 LNHDA and CDR2 SQIVND (reference sequence). CDR3 sequence: CATGWSGNQPQHF. The CDR3 DNA is TGTGCCACGGGGTGGTCGGGCAATCAGCCCCAGCATTTT.

This clone was seen only once. The chain carries TRBV4-3 and TRBJ1-2; maybe TRBD1 (6 bases). CDR1 and CDR2 from the germline V gene are LGHNA and YSLEER. V lost 5 bases, J lost 3 bases, and 16 bases lay in between. The CDR3 length is 15 residues. The CDR3 sequence is CASSLQGGGDYGYTF. The CDR3 DNA follows: TGCGCCAGCAGCTTACAGGGTGGGGGTGACTATGGCTACACCTTC.

The gene calls are TRBV4-3 and TRBJ2-1, with 9 bases identical to TRBD2. CDR3 length: 15 residues. V lost 0 bases to trimming and J lost 10 bases; unmatched junction nucleotides: 7. Germline V CDR1 and CDR2: LGHNA, YSLEER. The CDR3 loop reads CASSQDGGGAEEQFF. The CDR3 DNA follows: TGCGCCAGCAGCCAAGATGGCGGGGGGGCAGAAGAGCAGTTCTTC.

The count of this clone is one. The rearrangement links TRBV30 to TRBJ1-5; TRBD1 agrees at 8 bases. Losses at the gene ends were 2 bases for V and 5 bases for J; bases not matched to a gene: 14. This CDR3 contains 17 residues. Germline loops: CDR1 GTSNPN, CDR2 SVGIG (reference sequence). CDR3 coding DNA: TGTGCCTGGAGTACTCCACCGGGACAGGATTTGCATCAGCCCCAGCATTTT. Translation gives CAWSTPPGQDLHQPQHF.

Notes on this clone: The sample contains more than one DNA sequence encoding this CDR3. The rearrangement uses TRBV19 and TRBJ1-6; D perhaps matches TRBD1 (6 bases). CDR3 size: 16 residues. Germline-derived CDR1 and CDR2 are LNHDA and SQIVND (reference sequence). V was cut by 6 bases and J by 0 bases, with 12 bases left in between. CDR3 residues: CASSWTASSYNSPLHF. CDR3 sequence (DNA): TGTGCCAGTAGCTGGACAGCGAGCTCCTATAATTCACCCCTCCACTTT. Full variable domain (missing parts from reference TRBV19 and TRBJ1-6): DGGITQSPKYLFRKEGQNVTLSCEQNLNHDAMYWYRQDPGQGLRLIYYSQIVNDFQKGDIAEGYSVSREKKESFPLTVTSAQKNPTAFYLCASSWTASSYNSPLHFGNGTRLTVT.

This clone was observed a few times. The chain combines TRBV19 with TRBJ1-1; 7 bases map to TRBD1. With V trimmed by 1 base and J by 1 base, 6 bases remained unmatched. CDR3 length: 16 amino acids. CDR1 is LNHDA, CDR2 SQIVND, per germline (reference sequence). Here the CDR3 DNA reads TGTGCCAGTAGTATAGTTGGAGGGGGCTGGAACACTGAAGCTTTCTTT. Its protein is CASSIVGGGWNTEAFF.

The CDR3 here is CASSPSVRLPDYEQYF. The CDR3 DNA reads as TGCGCCAGCAGCCCCAGCGTGAGGTTACCGGACTACGAGCAGTACTTC. The V call is TRBV5-1, the J call TRBJ2-5, with D unresolved. The J call may be in error: the DNA end matches TRBJ2-7 better. Germline CDR1 is SGHRS and CDR2 is YFSETQ. CDR3 length: 16 amino acids.

This clone was counted between two and nine times. The DNA for the CDR3 is TGTGCCAGTAGTACATCTTTTGGGCTGAACACTGAAGCTTTCTTT. Its protein is CASSTSFGLNTEAFF. This chain connects TRBV19 to TRBJ1-1; no clear D gene. The V end lost 4 bases, the J end lost 0 bases, and 12 bases lay between the germline ends. The CDR3 contains 15 residues. Germline V gene lookup returns CDR1 LNHDA and CDR2 SQIVND (reference sequence).

This clone was counted a single time. The junction shows a germline mismatch at one end, possibly a read error. The rearrangement uses TRBV7-7 and TRBJ2-3; 9 nucleotides line up with TRBD2. Germline loops: CDR1 SSHAT, CDR2 FNYEAQ (reference sequence). The CDR3 extends over 15 amino acids. CDR3: CASSSGLASTDTQYF. The CDR3 DNA reads as TGTGCTAGCAGCTCAGGACTAGCGAGCACAGATACGCAGTATTTT.

CDR3 DNA: TGTGCCAGCAGTCCTGACAGCACTTGGGGCTACACCTTC. Its translation: CASSPDSTWGYTF. The chain joins TRBV6-5 to TRBJ1-2, with D possibly TRBD1 on 5 matching bases. Germline lookup yields CDR1 MNHEY and CDR2 SVGAGI. The CDR3 runs to 13 residues. V was trimmed by 5 bases and J by 8 bases, leaving 15 bases between them.

V is TRBV7-6 and J is TRBJ1-1; D is possibly TRBD1 (5 bases). The CDR3 runs 13 residues. From germline, CDR1 is SGHVS and CDR2 FNYEAQ. The ends were cut back, 4 bases at V and 7 bases at J, with 13 bases in the middle. The CDR3 DNA reads as TGTGCCAGCAGCTCTGGGGGGGGAGGTGAAGCTTTCTTT. It codes for CASSSGGGGEAFF.

The chain recombines TRBV9 with TRBJ2-1, with 11 positions matching TRBD2. In germline, CDR1 is SGDLS, CDR2 YYNGEE. V dropped 0 bases and J dropped 9; count of bases not matched to a gene: 8. The CDR3 extends over 16 amino acids. The CDR3 spells CASSVDSGGASAEQFF. Written as DNA, the CDR3 is TGTGCCAGCAGCGTAGATAGCGGGGGGGCAAGCGCTGAGCAGTTCTTC.

CDR3 sequence (DNA): TGTGCCAGCAGTGAGGCCACAGGGGGATACGAGCAGTACTTC. Encoded protein: CASSEATGGYEQYF. The chain joins TRBV2 to TRBJ2-7; 8 nucleotides agree with TRBD1. V dropped 3 bases and J dropped 4; count of bases not matched to a gene: 5. This CDR3 region has 14 residues. Looked up from germline, CDR1 is SNHLY and CDR2 is FYNNEI.

CDR3 sequence: CASTHARGNQPQHF. CDR3 bases: TGTGCCAGCACTCATGCGAGGGGCAATCAGCCCCAGCATTTT. The chain uses TRBV28 and TRBJ1-5; D is unclear. The V end lost 7 bases, the J end lost 2 bases, and 12 bases lay between the germline ends. CDR3 length equals 14 residues. Germline lookup yields CDR1 MDHEN and CDR2 SYDVKM.

The CDR3 nucleotides are TGTGCCAGCAGCCTCGCGGGCCTCAACAATGAGCAGTTCTTC. Translating it yields CASSLAGLNNEQFF. The rearrangement links TRBV7-9 to TRBJ2-1, with a tentative D call TRBD2 (5 bases). This CDR3 contains 14 residues. Germline-derived CDR1 and CDR2 are SEHNR and FQNEAQ (reference sequence). Trimming pared 5 bases from V and 5 bases from J, leaving 13 bases between.

This chain joins TRBV4-1 and TRBJ1-4; D uncertain. Deletions cut 2 bases from V and 8 bases from J, with 15 bases between. This CDR3 has 15 amino acids. Germline V gene lookup returns CDR1 MGHRA and CDR2 YSYEKL. CDR3 loop: CASSQPGNLWEKLFF. CDR3 DNA: TGCGCCAGCAGCCAACCGGGAAACTTATGGGAAAAACTGTTTTTT.

The chain has TRBV4-1 and TRBJ2-1; D is unresolved. Trimming took 0 bases from V and 3 from J, leaving 9 bases between them. Germline CDR1 is MGHRA and CDR2 is YSYEKL. The CDR3 has 15 residues. CDR3 sequence: CASSQDTPYYNEQFF. Written as DNA, the CDR3 is TGCGCCAGCAGCCAAGACACACCATACTACAATGAGCAGTTCTTC.

CDR3 sequence (DNA): TGCGCCAGCAGAGTATGGGCAGGCGACTCCTACGAGCAGTACTTC. This codes for CASRVWAGDSYEQYF. V gene TRBV5-1 combines with J gene TRBJ2-7; D unresolved. This CDR3 contains 15 residues. Per the germline V gene, CDR1 is SGHRS and CDR2 is YFSETQ. Between the trimmed V and J ends, which lost 5 bases and 0 bases, there was a span of 15 bases.

The chain has TRBV5-4 and TRBJ2-2; D is unclear. The CDR3 has 14 residues. Germline V gene sequence: CDR1 SGHNT, CDR2 YYREEE (reference sequence). V lost 3 bases to trimming and J lost 6 bases, with 12 bases between them. CDR3 loop: CASSSGGEAGELFF. CDR3 in DNA: TGTGCCAGCAGCTCTGGCGGAGAAGCCGGGGAGCTGTTTTTT.

CDR3: CSARGQTGELFF. The CDR3 nucleotides are TGCAGCGCAAGGGGGCAAACCGGGGAGCTGTTTTTT. The chain is built from TRBV29-1 and TRBJ2-2; 7 positions match TRBD1. The V and J ends lost 7 bases and 5 bases, in that order; junction bases with no gene match: 4. The V gene's germline CDR1 is SQVTM and CDR2 ANQGSEA. The CDR3 covers 12 residues.

J is TRBJ2-7 and V is TRBV5-4; D unresolved. CDR3 length: 14 amino acids. The V gene's germline CDR1 is SGHNT and CDR2 YYREEE (reference sequence). Trimming cost V 0 bases and J 0 bases, with 7 bases left between them. The DNA of the CDR3 is TGTGCCAGCAGCTTGGAATGGAGCTCCTACGAGCAGTACTTC. It encodes CASSLEWSSYEQYF.

The chain uses TRBV6-6 and TRBJ2-3; D call uncertain. Between the trimmed V and J ends, which lost 3 bases and 2 bases, there was a span of 12 bases. CDR3 length equals 15 residues. Germline V gene sequence: CDR1 MNHNY, CDR2 SVGAGI (reference sequence). CDR3 sequence reads: CASSYGEQATDTQYF. CDR3 bases: TGTGCCAGCAGTTATGGTGAGCAGGCCACAGATACGCAGTATTTT.

The CDR3 region is CASSLNIDTQYF. The DNA of the CDR3 is TGCGCCAGCAGTCTTAATATAGATACGCAGTATTTT. The gene calls are TRBV5-1 and TRBJ2-3; D remains ambiguous. The CDR3 extends over 12 amino acids. Germline loops: CDR1 SGHRS, CDR2 YFSETQ. The V gene lost 5 bases and the J gene lost 5 bases, with 9 bases spanning the gap.